The 13 T cell receptor beta chains reported below all come from one sample, sequenced in a study of T cell responses to AZD1222 COVID-19 vaccine. Libraries were prepared by immunoSEQ multiplex PCR; TCRdb keeps only in-frame clonotypes and omits some of them. The sample contains 100,000 to 150,000 clones, more than 70% of which appear only once. Sequencing was performed on peripheral blood, taken on day 0 of AZD1222 vaccination. Receptors originate from an adult in good health.

This chain connects TRBV12-3 or TRBV12-4 to TRBJ1-1; D remains ambiguous. This CDR3 contains 10 residues. V lost 6 bases to trimming and J lost 4 bases, with 3 bases between them. The CDR3 nucleotides read TGTGCCAGCAGCGGCACTGAAGCTTTCTTT. This encodes CASSGTEAFF.

The chain uses TRBV6-5 and TRBJ2-5; TRBD1 matches 10 bases. The germline CDR1 and CDR2 sequences are MNHEY and SVGAGI. Trimming took 6 bases from V and 4 from J; bases not matched to a gene: 5. The CDR3 consists of 14 residues. The CDR3 sequence: CASRRQGAGETQYF. The CDR3 nucleotides read TGTGCCAGCAGGAGACAGGGGGCAGGAGAGACCCAGTACTTC.

The chain employs TRBV6-2 or TRBV6-3 and TRBJ2-3; unclear D gene. The CDR3 spans 14 residues. Germline V CDR1 and CDR2: MNHEY, SVGEGT. Trimming pared 5 bases from V and 7 bases from J, leaving 16 bases between. CDR3: CASSPDMDLNTQYF. The CDR3 bases are TGTGCCAGCAGTCCCGACATGGATTTGAATACGCAGTATTTT.

The rearrangement uses TRBV7-2 and TRBJ2-2; 10 positions agree with TRBD2. With 5 bases clipped from V and 8 bases from J, the junction kept 2 bases outside the gene matches. The germline V gene encodes CDR1 SGHTA and CDR2 FQGNSA. This CDR3 has 13 amino acids. This CDR3 reads CASSSGGAGELFF. The DNA of the CDR3 is TGTGCCAGCAGCAGCGGGGGGGCTGGGGAGCTGTTTTTT.

In this sample, this clone turned up once. This rearrangement joins TRBV14 to TRBJ1-2; no firm D call. The CDR3 runs to 13 residues. V lost 1 base and J lost 5, with 8 bases in between. In germline, CDR1 is SGHDN, CDR2 FVKESK. CDR3 sequence: CASSQAWTYGYTF. Written as DNA, the CDR3 is TGTGCCAGCAGCCAAGCTTGGACGTATGGCTACACCTTC.

The chain couples TRBV19 to TRBJ1-1; maybe TRBD1 (6 bases). V was pared by 7 bases and J by 5 bases, with 20 bases between. The germline gives CDR1 LNHDA, CDR2 SQIVND (reference sequence). The CDR3 is 15 residues long. CDR3 bases: TGTGCCAGTAAGGCTCTGGGGGTAAGGGGGACTGAAGCTTTCTTT. Amino acids: CASKALGVRGTEAFF.

The rearrangement joins TRBV7-8 to TRBJ1-2, with D unclear. V was shortened by 5 bases and J by 7 bases, with 11 bases between the two germline ends. There are 12 residues in the CDR3. Germline-derived CDR1 and CDR2 are SGHVS and FQNEAQ. DNA of the CDR3: TGTGCCAGCAGCCCGTATGGCGCTGGCTACACCTTC. It specifies CASSPYGAGYTF.

The gene calls are TRBV12-3 or TRBV12-4 and TRBJ2-6; D call uncertain. This CDR3 spans 13 amino acids. V lost 8 bases and J 6 bases, leaving 11 bases between the germline ends. This CDR3 reads CASQSKAANVLTF. For the CDR3, the DNA is TGTGCCAGCCAATCAAAGGCGGCCAACGTCCTGACTTTC.

A note on this clone: The junction shows a germline mismatch at one end, possibly a read error. The chain carries TRBV10-1 and TRBJ1-2, with no clear D. CDR1 is WNHNN and CDR2 is SYGVQD in the germline V gene (reference sequence). This CDR3 region has 12 residues. The CDR3 loop is CASSESSQATNF. The CDR3 DNA is TGCGCCAGCAGTGAGTCGTCTCAGGCAACAAACTTC.

The CDR3 loop reads CASSPGDYGYTF. The CDR3 DNA follows: TGTGCCAGTAGCCCCGGAGACTATGGCTACACCTTC. The chain is built from TRBV19 and TRBJ1-2; D ambiguous. Germline CDR1 and CDR2: LNHDA and SQIVND (reference sequence). Trimming shortened V by 6 bases and J by 3 bases, and 8 bases separated the two germline ends. The CDR3 is 12 amino acids.

The chain uses TRBV19 and TRBJ2-7; TRBD2 agrees at 9 bases. CDR1 and CDR2 (germline): LNHDA, SQIVND (reference sequence). V trimming: 6 bases; J trimming: 2 bases; junction bases outside the gene matches: 5. This CDR3 is built from 14 residues. The CDR3 reads CASRETSGAYEQYF. The CDR3 DNA follows: TGTGCCAGTAGGGAGACTAGCGGAGCCTACGAGCAGTACTTC.

V and J are TRBV12-3 or TRBV12-4 and TRBJ1-3; D remains ambiguous. V was pared by 6 bases and J by 0 bases, with 6 bases between. The CDR3 loop spans 13 amino acids. CDR3 protein: CASSAYSGNTIYF. In DNA, the CDR3 is TGTGCCAGCAGCGCCTACTCTGGAAACACCATATATTTT.

The chain has TRBV7-9 and TRBJ2-3, with D unresolved. The length of the CDR3 is 11 residues. Deletions cut 3 bases from V and 6 bases from J, with 4 bases between. Germline V gives CDR1 SEHNR, CDR2 FQNEAQ (reference sequence). CDR3 in DNA: TGTGCCAGCAGCTTCAAGGATACGCAGTATTTT. It translates to CASSFKDTQYF.